Below, 10 T cell receptor beta chains from the same sample are listed, as sequenced in a study of T cells after yellow fever vaccination. TCRdb re-derived calls from the 5' RACE reads in MiXCR, one entry per CDR3 protein. The sample includes under 300,000 distinct CDR3 sequences, over 10% seen only once; the top ten take less than 0.55%. Sequenced here: CD4+ T cells sorted from PBMCs, sampled 45 days after the yellow fever booster vaccination. The receptors were sampled from a young man who received the YFV17D yellow fever vaccine.

The gene calls are TRBV6-1 and TRBJ2-3; 12 bases fit TRBD2. V lost 7 bases to trimming and J lost 4 bases; unmatched junction nucleotides: 12. Germline V gene data show CDR1 as MNHNS and CDR2 as SASEGT. The CDR3 runs 17 residues. Here the CDR3 DNA reads TGTGCCAGCATGACTAGCGGGAGAGAGATAGGCTCAGATACGCAGTATTTT. Translation: CASMTSGREIGSDTQYF.

This clonotype was counted between two and nine times. The chain couples TRBV7-3 to TRBJ2-3, with 14 bases fitting TRBD2. This CDR3 is 16 amino acids long. V lost 0 bases and J lost 5; bases outside the gene matches: 1. Germline V CDR1 and CDR2: SGHTA, FQGTGA. The CDR3 protein is CASSLTGTSGRDTQYF. CDR3 in DNA: TGTGCCAGCAGCTTAACGGGGACTAGCGGGAGAGATACGCAGTATTTT. Complete variable domain (other parts from reference TRBV7-3 and TRBJ2-3): GAGVSQTPSNKVTEKGKYVELRCDPISGHTALYWYRQSLGQGPEFLIYFQGTGAADDSGLPNDRFFAVRPEGSVSTLKIQRTERGDSAVYLCASSLTGTSGRDTQYFGPGTRLTVL.

V and J are TRBV19 and TRBJ2-3; 9 bases agree with TRBD2. V gave up 3 bases and J gave up 1 base; unmatched junction bases: 2. The CDR3 sequence is 15 residues long. Germline CDR1 and CDR2: LNHDA and SQIVND (reference sequence). The CDR3 spells CASSILAGRTDTQYF. CDR3 sequence (DNA): TGTGCCAGTAGTATCCTAGCGGGACGCACAGATACGCAGTATTTT.

This clonotype occurred a few times. J is TRBJ2-1 and V is TRBV13; possibly TRBD2 for D (6 bases). The CDR3 covers 13 residues. The germline gives CDR1 PRHDT, CDR2 FYEKMQ (reference sequence). Trimming pared 1 base from V and 12 bases from J, leaving 13 bases between. CDR3: CASSLVRGNGQFF. In DNA, the CDR3 is TGTGCCAGCAGCTTAGTTCGCGGGAACGGGCAGTTCTTC. The full variable domain, rest sourced from reference TRBV13 and TRBJ2-1, is AAGVIQSPRHLIKEKRETATLKCYPIPRHDTVYWYQQGPGQDPQFLISFYEKMQSDKGSIPDRFSAQQFSDYHSELNMSSLELGDSALYFCASSLVRGNGQFFGPGTRLTVL.

This clonotype was found a few times. The rearrangement uses TRBV20-1 and TRBJ2-5; 8 nucleotides align to TRBD1. Per the germline V gene, CDR1 is DFQATT and CDR2 is SNEGSKA (reference sequence). The CDR3 is 15 amino acids. After removal of 3 bases from V and 0 bases from J, the junction contained 6 bases not matched to a gene. The CDR3 protein is CSASPQGAHQETQYF. DNA of the CDR3: TGCAGTGCTAGCCCCCAGGGGGCGCACCAAGAGACCCAGTACTTC.

V gene TRBV2 combines with J gene TRBJ2-7; D not certain. The CDR3 is 10 residues long. V was clipped by 4 bases and J by 2 bases, with 0 bases between them. Germline V gene lookup returns CDR1 SNHLY and CDR2 FYNNEI. CDR3 sequence (DNA): TGTGCCAGCAGTGCCTACGAGCAGTACTTC. Protein sequence: CASSAYEQYF.

The V gene is TRBV20-1, the J gene TRBJ2-7; tentative D call: TRBD2 (5 bases). Germline V CDR1 and CDR2: DFQATT, SNEGSKA (reference sequence). Trimming took off 3 bases at V and 3 bases at J, with 15 bases between the two ends. The CDR3 totals 14 residues. This chain's CDR3 is CSASPGLVIYEQYF. The CDR3 DNA reads TGCAGTGCTAGTCCCGGACTGGTCATCTACGAGCAGTACTTC.

The gene calls are TRBV24-1 and TRBJ2-2, with 9 nucleotides matching TRBD1. Germline values: CDR1 KGHDR, CDR2 SFDVKD. The J segment lost 9 bases and the V segment lost 3 bases, leaving 7 bases of the junction unmatched. The CDR3 consists of 15 residues. The CDR3 DNA sequence: TGTGCCACCAGTGATCCGGGACAGGGAAAAAGGGAGCTGTTTTTT. This gives the protein CATSDPGQGKRELFF.

This clonotype was counted a few times. The genes are TRBV9 and TRBJ2-5; 7 nucleotides match TRBD2. The CDR3 extends over 15 amino acids. Per germline, CDR1 SGDLS and CDR2 YYNGEE. J gave up 0 bases and V 1 base, and 3 bases lay outside the gene matches. The CDR3 nucleotides are TGTGCCAGCAGCGTAATGGGAGGGTACCAAGAGACCCAGTACTTC. The encoded protein is CASSVMGGYQETQYF.

The rearrangement joins TRBV29-1 to TRBJ2-7; D uncertain. V shed 7 bases and J shed 2 bases, with 12 bases lying between them. This CDR3 is built from 12 residues. The germline gives CDR1 SQVTM, CDR2 ANQGSEA. The CDR3 spells CSAADGPYEQYF. In nucleotides, the CDR3 is TGCAGCGCCGCGGACGGCCCCTACGAGCAGTACTTC.